This T cell receptor (beta chain) was profiled in a study of cytomegalovirus exposure and HLA in healthy donors. On the study more broadly: There were 88 million or so unique TCRs (from HLA-typed donors) in an early data release. General study results and limits: Donors belonging to an Asian-associated ancestry cluster reportedly showed fewer N-insertions in productive TCRs than the roughly 670-donor mean, according to what a later analysis found.

About this clone itself: The antigen remains unidentified.

This CDR3 has 18 amino acids. Unmatched junction bases numbered 14, after V lost 3 bases and J lost 1 base. Looked up from germline, CDR1 is KGHSH and CDR2 is LQKENI. The primer mix had 60 Vbeta and 13 Jbeta primers. Produced via immunoSEQ multiplex PCR; TCRdb's table is partial and in-frame only. The sample shows around 110,000 clones, 75% of them seen only once. This receptor was taken from a woman in her late teens or twenties in good health and CMV-seronegative. The chain joins TRBV18 to TRBJ1-1; 7 nucleotides line up with TRBD1. The sequenced sample consisted of PBMCs. CDR3 in DNA: TGTGCCAGCTCACCTAGGTCTGGTGAGGGGGCCCCGAACACTGAAGCTTTCTTT. This codes for CASSPRSGEGAPNTEAFF.